Following are 6 T cell receptor beta chains from one sample sequenced in a study of monozygotic twins with inflammatory bowel disease. TCRdb reanalyzed the 5' RACE reads and collapses them to one entry per CDR3 protein, without DNA. The table for this sample gives about 150,000 distinct CDR3 sequences. The sequencing input was blood. The source is a human donor with ulcerative colitis or Crohn's disease, or a healthy co-twin of an affected twin (not recorded which).

The J gene is TRBJ2-1, the V gene TRBV27; the TRBD2 assignment by TCRdb is unverifiable without DNA. CDR1 MNHEY and CDR2 SMNVEV come from the germline V gene (reference sequence). This CDR3 is 17 amino acids long. The CDR3 loop is CASSLRPRLGSFDEQFF.

This rearrangement joins TRBV6-2 or TRBV6-3 to TRBJ1-5; TCRdb picks TRBD1, but there is no DNA to check that call. This CDR3 comprises 18 residues. The germline CDR1 and CDR2 sequences are MNHEY and SVGEGT. CDR3: CASSYHGTGPNSNQPQHF.

V usage is TRBV5-6 and J usage is TRBJ2-2. Germline-derived CDR1 and CDR2 are SGHDT and YYEEEE. The CDR3 extends over 12 amino acids. CDR3 residues: CASSLGPGELFF.

This chain connects TRBV10-3 to TRBJ2-3; the D call of TRBD2 rests on TCRdb alone, since no DNA is present to check it. Per germline, CDR1 ENHRY and CDR2 SYGVKD. The CDR3 is 15 amino acids. CDR3: CAISATGPSTDTQYF.

The rearrangement joins TRBV12-3 or TRBV12-4 to TRBJ1-1. There are 13 residues in the CDR3. The CDR3 sequence is CASIGGRRGEAFF.

The chain combines TRBV7-9 with TRBJ1-1. Germline assignment: CDR1 SEHNR and CDR2 FQNEAQ (reference sequence). The CDR3 spans 13 residues. This CDR3 is CASSFPGRAEAFF.